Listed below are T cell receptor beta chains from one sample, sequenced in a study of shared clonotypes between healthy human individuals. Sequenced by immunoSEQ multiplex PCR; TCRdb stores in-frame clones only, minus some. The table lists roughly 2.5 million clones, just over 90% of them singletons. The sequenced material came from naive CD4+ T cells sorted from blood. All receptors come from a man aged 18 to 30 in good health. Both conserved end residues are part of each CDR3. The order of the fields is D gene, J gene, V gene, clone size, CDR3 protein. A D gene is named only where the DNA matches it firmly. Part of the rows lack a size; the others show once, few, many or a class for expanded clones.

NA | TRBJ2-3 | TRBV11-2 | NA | CASSQQGHRETQYF
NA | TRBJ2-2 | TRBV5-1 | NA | CASSFDGNGELFF
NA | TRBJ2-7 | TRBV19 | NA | CASNLGGAVWSEQYF
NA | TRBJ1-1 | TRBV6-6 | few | CASRKSNTEAFF
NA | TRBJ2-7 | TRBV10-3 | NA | CAITQGIGYEQYF
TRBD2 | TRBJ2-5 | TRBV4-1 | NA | CASSQDPLAGAQETQYF
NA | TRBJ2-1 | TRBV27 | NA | CASSFSETIAYNEQFF
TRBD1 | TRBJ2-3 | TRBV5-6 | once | CASVRGQGAYTQYF
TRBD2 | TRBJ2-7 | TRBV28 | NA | CASSFGLAGDGYEQYF
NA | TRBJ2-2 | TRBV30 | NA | CAWTDRFAGELFF
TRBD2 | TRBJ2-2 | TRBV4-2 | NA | CASSQSGLAGNTGELFF
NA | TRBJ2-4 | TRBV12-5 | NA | CASALDGTIQYF